A selection of T cell receptor beta chains follows, all from one sample in a study of blood T cell repertoires in COVID-19. This table comes from immunoSEQ multiplex PCR, and its TCRdb copy is limited to in-frame clones, with some not included. Here the sample spans tens of thousands of clones, over 65% being singletons. Sequenced input: peripheral blood. The receptors originated from a human donor in a cohort sampled during active COVID-19. The CDR3 runs from the conserved cysteine through the conserved F or W. D genes are given only for firm matches.

TRBD2	TRBV3-1/TRBV3-2	TRBJ2-5	TGTGCCAGCAGCCAAGCCTTAGCGGGGGGGCAGGAGACCCAGTACTTC	CASSQALAGGQETQYF
-	TRBV5-1	TRBJ1-1	TGCGCCAGCAGCTTGGCTCCGATCGCGGACACTGAAGCTTTCTTT	CASSLAPIADTEAFF
-	TRBV6-5	TRBJ1-2	TGTGCCAGCAGAAATAAAGGAGGGAACTATGGCTACACCTTC	CASRNKGGNYGYTF
TRBD2	TRBV15	TRBJ2-3	TGTGCCACCAGCATTAACTTAGCGGGAGGAGATACGCAGTATTTT	CATSINLAGGDTQYF
-	TRBV6-1	TRBJ2-3	TGTGCCAGCAGTGGCGTCCTGGGGCAGGGAGGAGATACGCAGTATTTT	CASSGVLGQGGDTQYF
-	TRBV7-6	TRBJ1-4	TGTGCCAGCAGCTTGAGAGGGATCGATGAAAAACTGTTTTTT	CASSLRGIDEKLFF
-	TRBV28	TRBJ1-2	TGTGCCAGCAGCCTAGACTCCCTCTATGGCTACACCTTC	CASSLDSLYGYTF
-	TRBV9	TRBJ2-7	TGTGCCAGCAGCGCCCCCGTCCTCCCATCTAATCGCGAATTAGCGCTCGATTCCTACGAGCAGTACTTC	CASSAPVLPSNRELALDSYEQYF
-	TRBV7-6	TRBJ1-4	TGTGCCAGCAGCTTAGCCCCGACACGTACTAATGAAAAACTGTTTTTT	CASSLAPTRTNEKLFF
-	TRBV28	TRBJ2-7	TGTGCCACCAGGGAGAGCAGGGGATACGAGCAGTACTTC	CATRESRGYEQYF
-	TRBV5-1	TRBJ1-1	TGCGCCAGCAGGTCGGAAGCTTTCTTT	CASRSEAFF
TRBD2	TRBV24-1	TRBJ2-3	TGTGCCACCAGTGACCGCGGGACTAGCGGACTCTTTAGCACAGATACGCAGTATTTT	CATSDRGTSGLFSTDTQYF
-	TRBV28	TRBJ2-5	TGTGCCAGCAGTTCTTACAGGGCAGAGACCCAGTACTTC	CASSSYRAETQYF
TRBD1	TRBV7-8	TRBJ2-4	TGTGCCAGCAGCTTATCCCCCGGGACAGGGAGGGGGAACATTCAGTACTTC	CASSLSPGTGRGNIQYF
-	TRBV7-2	TRBJ2-1	TGTGCCAGCAGCAAAGGGGTCGATGAGCAGTTCTTC	CASSKGVDEQFF
-	TRBV27	TRBJ2-3	TGTGCCAGCAGTTTTTATAGCGGCACAGATACGCAGTATTTT	CASSFYSGTDTQYF